Presented here are 10 T cell receptor beta chains from one specimen sequenced in a study of cytomegalovirus exposure and HLA in healthy donors. Primers for the PCR totalled 60 Vbeta and 13 Jbeta. Repertoires were generated with immunoSEQ multiplex PCR, while TCRdb's copy carries only in-frame clones and drops some. The sample consists of approximately 74,000 clones, roughly 80% of them appearing once. Sequenced input: PBMCs. These receptors originate from a woman aged 25-40 years in good health and CMV-seronegative.

The J gene is TRBJ1-1, the V gene TRBV7-8; D is uncertain. The V gene's germline CDR1 is SGHVS and CDR2 FQNEAQ. V was shortened by 1 base and J by 3 bases, with 12 bases between the two germline ends. This CDR3 contains 15 residues. The CDR3, as DNA: TGTGCCAGCAGCTTAGGGCCAGGCAAATACACTGAAGCTTTCTTT. This encodes CASSLGPGKYTEAFF.

This chain connects TRBV18 to TRBJ1-4; possibly TRBD1 for D (6 bases). Trimming left V 3 bases short and J 8 bases short, with 13 bases between. The CDR3 is made up of 14 amino acids. Germline V gives CDR1 KGHSH, CDR2 LQKENI. CDR3 loop: CASSPLQGPEKLFF. The CDR3 coding sequence is TGTGCCAGCTCACCTTTACAGGGACCCGAAAAACTGTTTTTT.

The rearrangement joins TRBV5-1 to TRBJ2-7, with D possibly matching TRBD2 (6 bases). The germline V and J ends were trimmed by 4 bases and 2 bases, with 13 bases remaining between them. The CDR3 length is 14 residues. Germline CDR1 SGHRS, CDR2 YFSETQ. This chain's CDR3 is CASSPLTGAYEQYF. CDR3 DNA sequence: TGCGCCAGCAGCCCTCTGACGGGGGCCTACGAGCAGTACTTC.

The V call is TRBV6-1, the J call TRBJ2-3; 7 nucleotides line up with TRBD2. This CDR3 has 15 amino acids. Germline trimming cut 3 bases from V and 1 base from J; bases unmatched to any gene: 4. Germline assignment: CDR1 MNHNS and CDR2 SASEGT. The CDR3 bases are TGTGCCAGCAGTGATCAAAGCGGGGGCACAGATACGCAGTATTTT. It is translated as CASSDQSGGTDTQYF.

The rearrangement uses TRBV29-1 and TRBJ2-7, with TRBD1 as a possible D gene (6 bases). The CDR3 consists of 13 residues. The germline V gene encodes CDR1 SQVTM and CDR2 ANQGSEA. The germline V and J ends were trimmed by 6 bases and 6 bases, with 18 bases remaining between them. This chain's CDR3 is CSVRGAGAGEQYF. CDR3 sequence (DNA): TGCAGCGTCCGAGGGGCAGGGGCTGGCGAGCAGTACTTC.

This chain joins TRBV7-8 and TRBJ1-2, with a weak D call TRBD1 (5 bases). The CDR3 sequence is 13 residues long. Between the trimmed V and J ends, which lost 0 bases and 6 bases, there was a span of 8 bases. Germline V CDR1 and CDR2: SGHVS, FQNEAQ. This chain's CDR3 is CASSLARGNGYTF. The CDR3 DNA follows: TGTGCCAGCAGCTTAGCGCGGGGGAATGGCTACACCTTC.

The rearrangement links TRBV11-2 to TRBJ2-3, with D hard to call. The CDR3 has 12 amino acids. Trimming took 4 bases from V and 2 from J, leaving 4 bases between them. The V gene's germline CDR1 is SGHAT and CDR2 FQNNGV. CDR3 protein: CASSSFTDTQYF. The CDR3, as DNA: TGTGCCAGCAGCTCTTTCACAGATACGCAGTATTTT.

The genes are TRBV6-1 and TRBJ1-2, with a tentative D call TRBD1 (6 bases). CDR3 size: 13 residues. Between the trimmed V and J ends, which lost 2 bases and 9 bases, there was a span of 13 bases. CDR1 and CDR2 from the germline V gene are MNHNS and SASEGT. The CDR3 reads CASSETGQSSYTF. Written as DNA, the CDR3 is TGTGCCAGCAGTGAAACCGGACAGAGTAGCTACACCTTC.

CDR3 protein: CASSAPGQGAVLYGYTF. In DNA form, the CDR3 reads TGTGCCAGCAGCGCACCGGGACAGGGGGCGGTACTCTACGGCTACACCTTC. This chain connects TRBV11-2 to TRBJ1-2; 12 bases align to TRBD1. Germline lookup yields CDR1 SGHAT and CDR2 FQNNGV. The V and J ends lost 5 bases and 8 bases, in that order; junction bases with no gene match: 15. CDR3 length equals 17 residues.

The chain combines TRBV15 with TRBJ1-3; no clear D. CDR3 length equals 16 residues. Trimming shortened V by 0 bases and J by 4 bases, and 13 bases separated the two germline ends. CDR1 and CDR2 from the germline V gene are LNHNV and YYDKDF (reference sequence). CDR3 in DNA: TGTGCCACCAGCAGAGATCCTCCGGGTACCGGAAACACCATATATTTT. Its translation is CATSRDPPGTGNTIYF.